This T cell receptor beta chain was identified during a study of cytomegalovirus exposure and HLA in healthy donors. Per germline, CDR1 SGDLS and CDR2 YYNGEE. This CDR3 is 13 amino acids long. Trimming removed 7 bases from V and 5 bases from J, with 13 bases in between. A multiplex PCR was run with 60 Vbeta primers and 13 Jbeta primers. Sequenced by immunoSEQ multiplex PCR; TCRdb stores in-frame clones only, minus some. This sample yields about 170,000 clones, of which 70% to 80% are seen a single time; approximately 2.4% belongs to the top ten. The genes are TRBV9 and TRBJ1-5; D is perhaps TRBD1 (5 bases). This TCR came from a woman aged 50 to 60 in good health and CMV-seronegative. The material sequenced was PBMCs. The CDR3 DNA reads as TGTGCCAGCTCCGCGGGGCAGTATCAGCCCCAGCATTTT. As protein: CASSAGQYQPQHF.